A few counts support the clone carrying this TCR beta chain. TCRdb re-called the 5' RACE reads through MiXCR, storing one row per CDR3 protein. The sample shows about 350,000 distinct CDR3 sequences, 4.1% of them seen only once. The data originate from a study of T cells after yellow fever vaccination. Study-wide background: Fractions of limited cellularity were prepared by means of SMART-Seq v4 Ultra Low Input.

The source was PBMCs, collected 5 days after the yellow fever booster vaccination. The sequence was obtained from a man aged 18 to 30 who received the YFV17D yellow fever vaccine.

CDR3 sequence: CASSYEGSQTQYF. In DNA, the CDR3 is TGTGCCAGCAGTTACGAGGGAAGTCAGACCCAGTACTTC. The chain links TRBV6-5 to TRBJ2-5, with D perhaps matching TRBD2 (5 bases). Germline values: CDR1 MNHEY, CDR2 SVGAGI. There are 13 residues in the CDR3. The V end lost 2 bases, the J end lost 6 bases, and 10 bases lay between the germline ends.